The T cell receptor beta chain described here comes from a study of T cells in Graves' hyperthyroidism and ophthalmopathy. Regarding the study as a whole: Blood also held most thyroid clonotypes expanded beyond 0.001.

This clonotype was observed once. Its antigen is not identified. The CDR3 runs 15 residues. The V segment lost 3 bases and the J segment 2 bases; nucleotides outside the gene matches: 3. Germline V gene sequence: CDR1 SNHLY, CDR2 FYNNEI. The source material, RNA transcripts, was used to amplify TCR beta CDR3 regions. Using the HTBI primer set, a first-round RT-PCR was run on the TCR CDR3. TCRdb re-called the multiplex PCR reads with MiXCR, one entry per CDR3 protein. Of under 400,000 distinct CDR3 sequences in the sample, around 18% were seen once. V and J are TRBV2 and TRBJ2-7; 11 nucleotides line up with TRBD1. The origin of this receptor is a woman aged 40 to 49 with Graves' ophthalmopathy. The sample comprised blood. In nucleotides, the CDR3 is TGTGCCAGCAGTGAGTTGGGACAGGGGGCCTACGAGCAGTACTTC. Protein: CASSELGQGAYEQYF.